The rows below give T cell receptor beta chains drawn from one sample of a study of cytomegalovirus exposure and HLA in healthy donors. Produced via immunoSEQ multiplex PCR; TCRdb's table is partial and in-frame only. Here the sample spans 170,000 or so clones, approximately 80% being singletons. Sequencing was carried out using PBMCs. These receptors all come from a boy younger than 18 in good health and CMV-seronegative. CDR3s include the opening cysteine and the closing phenylalanine or tryptophan. A D gene is named only where the DNA matches it firmly. Only part of the rows carry a size: once, few, many, or a class if the clone is expanded.

J gene | D gene | V gene | clone size | CDR3 protein | CDR3 DNA
TRBJ2-5 | TRBD1 | TRBV29-1 | - | CSVDVRTGIQETQYF | TGCAGCGTTGATGTACGGACAGGGATTCAAGAGACCCAGTACTTC
TRBJ1-1 | TRBD1 | TRBV7-9 | - | CASSWTGGMNTEAFF | TGTGCCAGCAGCTGGACAGGGGGTATGAACACTGAAGCTTTCTTT
TRBJ1-2 | TRBD1 | TRBV9 | few | CASSVTGGAGGYTF | TGTGCCAGCAGCGTGACAGGGGGCGCGGGGGGCTACACCTTC
TRBJ1-1 | TRBD1 | TRBV9 | - | CASSFDRGNTEAFF | TGTGCCAGCAGCTTTGACAGGGGGAACACTGAAGCTTTCTTT
TRBJ1-5 | TRBD1 | TRBV18 | once | CASSPTGDQPQHF | TGTGCCAGCTCACCTACAGGGGATCAGCCCCAGCATTTT
TRBJ2-1 | TRBD2 | TRBV29-1 | - | CSVERGGSNEQFF | TGCAGCGTTGAAAGGGGCGGGAGTAATGAGCAGTTCTTC
TRBJ2-3 | - | TRBV19 | - | CASSKGFRAGLTDTQYF | TGTGCCAGTAGTAAGGGTTTTAGGGCAGGGCTCACAGATACGCAGTATTTT
TRBJ2-7 | TRBD2 | TRBV6-5 | - | CASRTLAGVTYEQYF | TGTGCCAGCAGGACGCTAGCGGGAGTTACCTACGAGCAGTACTTC
TRBJ1-5 | - | TRBV5-6 | - | CASSLALQGNQPQHF | TGTGCCAGCAGCTTGGCCTTACAGGGCAATCAGCCCCAGCATTTT
TRBJ2-7 | - | TRBV7-2 | - | CASSLEERDFTF | TGTGCCAGCAGCTTGGAAGAAAGGGACTTCACGTTC
TRBJ2-7 | - | TRBV6-1 | - | CASTLTPGQTYEQYF | TGTGCCAGCACCCTGACTCCGGGACAAACCTACGAGCAGTACTTC
TRBJ2-2 | TRBD2 | TRBV7-6 | - | CASSLVAGAGTGELFF | TGTGCCAGCAGCTTAGTAGCGGGGGCCGGCACCGGGGAGCTGTTTTTT
TRBJ2-1 | TRBD2 | TRBV19 | - | CASSITGLAYNEQFF | TGTGCCAGTAGTATAACGGGACTAGCGTACAATGAGCAGTTCTTC
TRBJ1-1 | - | TRBV25-1 | few | CASSPTVSREAFF | TGTGCCAGCAGTCCAACAGTAAGTCGCGAAGCTTTCTTT
TRBJ1-2 | - | TRBV2 | - | CASSDGNYGYTF | TGTGCCAGCAGTGACGGGAACTATGGCTACACCTTC
TRBJ2-3 | TRBD2 | TRBV7-2 | once | CASSFILAGVTDTQYF | TGTGCCAGCAGCTTTATACTAGCGGGAGTGACAGATACGCAGTATTTT
TRBJ1-1 | - | TRBV10-1 | once | CASSETGNTEAFF | TGCGCCAGCAGTGAGACGGGGAACACTGAAGCTTTCTTT
TRBJ2-3 | - | TRBV4-3 | - | CASSPQRASGTDTQYF | TGCGCCAGCAGCCCCCAGAGGGCTAGCGGCACAGATACGCAGTATTTT
TRBJ1-1 | - | TRBV6-1 | once | CASSELSGNTEAFF | TGTGCCAGCAGTGAATTGTCGGGGAACACTGAAGCTTTCTTT
TRBJ2-1 | - | TRBV19 | - | CASSMGTSFEQFF | TGTGCCAGTAGTATGGGTACTAGTTTCGAGCAGTTCTTC
TRBJ1-1 | - | TRBV5-1 | - | CASSPDGAEAFF | TGCGCCAGCAGCCCAGACGGAGCTGAAGCTTTCTTT
TRBJ2-2 | - | TRBV18 | - | CANRQSITGELFF | TGTGCCAACCGACAGTCGATCACCGGGGAGCTGTTTTTT
TRBJ1-2 | - | TRBV30 | - | CAWSFYSYGYTF | TGTGCCTGGAGTTTCTATTCCTATGGCTACACCTTC